The clone carrying this TCR beta chain was seen only a few times. Antigen: not known. This sample was taken from a study of vaccination and CD4 T cells after COVID-19. The Oncomine TCR Beta short-read assay was applied to DNA of cultured CD4+ T cells. Each CDR3 protein is one row after TCRdb ran MiXCR on the PCR reads. In the table there are about 15,000 distinct CDR3 sequences, roughly half of which are singletons. V gave up 4 bases and J gave up 1 base; unmatched junction bases: 3. The CDR3 has 16 residues. CDR1 is SGHRS, CDR2 YFSETQ, per germline. Treatment described: approximately nine-day PBMC culture with coronavirus spike peptide pools or control peptides (ViraFEST assay).

The source is a human donor who had recovered from COVID-19. The source material was CD4+ T cells from blood, cultured in vitro. The chain uses TRBV5-1 and TRBJ2-3, with 13 bases matching TRBD2. This CDR3 reads CASSEGTSGGTDTQYF. CDR3 sequence (DNA): TGCGCCAGCAGCGAGGGGACTAGCGGGGGCACAGATACGCAGTATTTT.